This paragraph covers one T cell receptor (beta chain) sequence. Its antigen is still unknown. CDR1 and CDR2 (germline): SGHAT, FQNNGV. V was clipped by 1 base and J by 7 bases, with 10 bases between them. This CDR3 spans 14 amino acids. This specimen comes from a study of OX40 agonist ivuxolimab in advanced cancers. It was autoimmune disease history or systemic immunosuppression that excluded patients. Study-level results: Partial responders at 0.1-3.0 mg/kg had among the lowest clonal expansion. At 0.1 to 3.0 mg/kg, CD4+ and CD8+ blood T cells expanded clonally by week 6. More expanded clones were found, on average, in CD8+ than in CD4+ T cells.

Libraries were prepared by immunoSEQ multiplex PCR; TCRdb keeps only in-frame clonotypes and omits some of them. The sample contains 64,000 or so clones, 83% of which appear only once. The chain employs TRBV11-2 and TRBJ2-2; D not resolved. The sequence came from an adult with an advanced solid tumor such as melanoma, head and neck, liver or kidney cancer. The specimen was CD4+ or CD8+ T cells sorted from blood, collected in a trial of the OX40 agonist ivuxolimab. Here the CDR3 reads CASSLVLDGGELFF. The CDR3 nucleotides are TGTGCCAGCAGCTTAGTGTTAGATGGCGGGGAGCTGTTTTTT.